The table lists the clone carrying this TCR beta chain with a few counts. Its cognate antigen is unknown. These data are taken from a study of cytomegalovirus exposure and HLA in healthy donors. Study observations and caveats: The Asian-associated ancestry cluster reportedly had fewer N-insertions than the roughly 670-donor mean in a later analysis. In a later analysis, several top co-occurrence clusters appeared linked to parvovirus B19, influenza, CMV and Epstein-Barr virus.

With 0 bases removed from V and 5 bases from J, the gap between germline ends came to 17 bases. Germline CDR1 and CDR2: ENHRY and SYGVKD. The CDR3 has 16 amino acids. Healthy bone marrow donors made up the donor group. It was with 60 Vbeta and 13 Jbeta primers that the PCR ran. Sequencing used immunoSEQ multiplex PCR; TCRdb keeps in-frame clones, though not all of them. The repertoire holds 150,000 to 200,000 clones, roughly 79% seen once, with 2% to 2.5% in the top ten. The receptor was derived from a woman between 25 and 40 years old in good health and CMV-seropositive. The chain employs TRBV10-3 and TRBJ2-7; the D gene is possibly TRBD1 (5 bases). The sequencing input was PBMCs. The CDR3 nucleotides are TGTGCCATCAGTGAGTCGATATCAGAAGGGGCCCACGAGCAGTACTTC. It specifies CAISESISEGAHEQYF.